This T cell receptor (beta chain) was profiled in a study of control samples from healthy donors and cancer patients. This CDR3 has 15 residues. From germline, CDR1 is SGHVS and CDR2 FNYEAQ. The V end lost 3 bases, the J end lost 5 bases, and 16 bases lay between the germline ends. TCRdb's copy holds only in-frame clones and misses some; the assay was immunoSEQ multiplex PCR. This table holds a few hundred thousand clones, approximately 90% found once. Sequencing was performed on PBMCs. This receptor was obtained from a middle-aged man with head and neck cancer. The V gene is TRBV7-6, the J gene TRBJ2-5; the D gene is possibly TRBD2 (6 bases). CDR3 DNA: TGTGCCAGCAGCTTGCTGCCCCAGGCGGGGGAGACCCAGTACTTC. Protein: CASSLLPQAGETQYF.